Below are 30 T cell receptor beta chains sequenced from a single sample in a study of blood T cells in healthy people across ages. Together with a sample-barcoded 5' primer, a J-beta primer mix was included in a second PCR lasting about 7 to 12 cycles. In TCRdb, the 5' RACE reads were re-called with MiXCR into one record per CDR3 protein. This repertoire shows about 760,000 distinct CDR3 sequences, approximately 25% found once; its top ten account for 9.4%. These data were likewise used in another study, on T cells of mothers and their children.

Sample: blood. The receptor set was obtained from a boy aged 10-17 years in good health.

This clonotype was seen once. The V call is TRBV19, the J call TRBJ2-5; no definite D call. The ends were cut back, 7 bases at V and 7 bases at J, with 10 bases in the middle. The CDR3 covers 11 residues. CDR1 LNHDA and CDR2 SQIVND come from the germline V gene (reference sequence). CDR3 DNA sequence: TGTGCCAGTACTGGGGAAGGGACCCAGTACTTC. Translation: CASTGEGTQYF.

In regard to this clonotype: A read error may explain this, as a much larger clone is one base away. This sequence joins TRBV11-2 and TRBJ2-5; D remains ambiguous. The CDR3 length is 14 residues. Germline CDR1 and CDR2: SGHAT and FQNNGV. V was shortened by 4 bases and J by 4 bases, with 13 bases between the two germline ends. The CDR3 is CASSSDHGPETQYF. CDR3 nucleotides: TGTGCCAGCAGCTCAGATCACGGCCCAGAGACCCAGTACTTC.

The V gene is TRBV7-6, the J gene TRBJ2-1; D not certain. The length of the CDR3 is 16 residues. The germline V gene has CDR1 SGHVS and CDR2 FNYEAQ. V was shortened by 1 base and J by 0 bases, with 10 bases between the two germline ends. The CDR3 here is CASSLGAQDSYNEQFF. The CDR3 nucleotides are TGTGCCAGCAGCTTAGGGGCCCAGGACTCCTACAATGAGCAGTTCTTC.

There are a few counts of this clonotype. The V gene is TRBV15, the J gene TRBJ2-1; 8 nucleotides line up with TRBD2. The V gene's germline CDR1 is LNHNV and CDR2 YYDKDF (reference sequence). The CDR3 runs to 16 residues. J gave up 4 bases and V 5 bases, and 10 bases lay outside the gene matches. CDR3 loop: CATSGLSAGEYNEQFF. CDR3 coding DNA: TGTGCCACCAGCGGACTCTCAGCGGGAGAATACAATGAGCAGTTCTTC.

The CDR3 reads CASSQDPGAYEQYF. CDR3 coding DNA: TGTGCCAGCAGCCAAGACCCGGGAGCCTACGAGCAGTACTTC. This rearrangement joins TRBV3-1 to TRBJ2-5; the D gene is possibly TRBD2 (6 bases). The DNA end favors TRBJ2-7, so the J call may be wrong. Looked up from germline, CDR1 is LGHDT and CDR2 is YNNKEL (reference sequence). The CDR3 loop spans 14 amino acids.

V usage is TRBV19 and J usage is TRBJ2-6, with D perhaps assigned TRBD1 or TRBD2 (6 bases each). The germline gives CDR1 LNHDA, CDR2 SQIVND (reference sequence). V was clipped by 3 bases and J by 2 bases, with 11 bases between them. The CDR3 loop spans 16 amino acids. The CDR3, as DNA: TGTGCCAGTAGTATTGAGGGGGGAGCTGGGGCCAACGTCCTGACTTTC. Protein product: CASSIEGGAGANVLTF.

This clonotype was counted between two and nine times. The gene calls are TRBV24-1 and TRBJ2-6; tentatively, D is TRBD2 (5 bases). Germline CDR1 is KGHDR and CDR2 is SFDVKD. V dropped 2 bases and J dropped 2 bases, with 12 bases sitting between them. The CDR3 sequence is 17 residues long. The DNA of the CDR3 is TGTGCCACCAGTGATTATGGGAACGGGGCTGGGGCCAACGTCCTGACTTTC. Translating it yields CATSDYGNGAGANVLTF.

With respect to this clonotype: A junction boundary mismatches the germline segment, possibly from a read error. The chain couples TRBV20-1 to TRBJ2-1, with 10 positions matching TRBD2. This CDR3 has 15 amino acids. The germline gives CDR1 DFQATT, CDR2 SNEGSKA (reference sequence). CDR3: CSATSGSVSFNEQFF. The CDR3 bases are TGCAGTGCTACTAGCGGGAGTGTCTCCTTCAATGAGCAGTTCTTC.

V gene TRBV5-1 combines with J gene TRBJ2-2, with 8 bases matching TRBD2. Germline V gene data show CDR1 as SGHRS and CDR2 as YFSETQ. After removal of 0 bases from V and 3 bases from J, the junction contained 4 bases not matched to a gene. The CDR3 has 16 amino acids. CDR3 in DNA: TGCGCCAGCAGCTTGGACGGGACTAGGGACACCGGGGAGCTGTTTTTT. Translating it yields CASSLDGTRDTGELFF.

This clonotype was seen more than once but under ten times. The chain combines TRBV7-9 with TRBJ2-1, with D hard to call. From germline, CDR1 is SEHNR and CDR2 FQNEAQ (reference sequence). This CDR3 has 11 residues. V shed 3 bases and J shed 7 bases, with 4 bases lying between them. The CDR3 reads CASSFRNEQFF. CDR3 in DNA: TGTGCCAGCAGCTTCCGGAATGAGCAGTTCTTC.

As concerns this clonotype: One end of the junction fails to match germline, which may point to a read error. The chain combines TRBV7-9 with TRBJ2-7; weak D call: TRBD1 (6 bases). The V gene's germline CDR1 is SEHNR and CDR2 FQNEAQ (reference sequence). The CDR3 loop spans 14 amino acids. The CDR3 here is CAGSPQGRGNEQYF. CDR3 nucleotide sequence: TGTGCCGGCAGCCCACAGGGCAGGGGCAACGAGCAGTACTTC.

This clonotype was detected a few times. The chain links TRBV9 to TRBJ2-2, with 10 bases fitting TRBD2. Germline lookup yields CDR1 SGDLS and CDR2 YYNGEE. The V gene end was trimmed by 3 bases and the J gene end by 1 base; junction bases not matched to a gene: 9. The CDR3 is 18 amino acids. The CDR3 loop reads CASSDPRLAGKNTGELFF. DNA for the CDR3: TGTGCCAGCAGCGACCCACGACTAGCGGGCAAGAACACCGGGGAGCTGTTTTTT.

The gene calls are TRBV4-1 and TRBJ2-5; the D gene is possibly TRBD1 (6 bases). Germline CDR1 reads MGHRA; CDR2 reads YSYEKL. CDR3 length equals 17 residues. V lost 0 bases, J lost 2 bases, and 16 bases lay in between. The CDR3 bases are TGCGCCAGCAGCCAAGAAAGAGGGGGAGAAAAACAAGAGACCCAGTACTTC. Its protein is CASSQERGGEKQETQYF.

V gene TRBV7-9 combines with J gene TRBJ2-4, with D possibly TRBD1 on 5 matching bases. The V gene lost 3 bases and the J gene lost 4 bases, with 10 bases spanning the gap. This CDR3 comprises 14 residues. CDR1 is SEHNR and CDR2 is FQNEAQ in the germline V gene (reference sequence). CDR3 sequence reads: CASSFSTEKNIQYF. The CDR3 nucleotides read TGTGCCAGCAGCTTCTCGACAGAGAAAAACATTCAGTACTTC.

This clonotype was detected only a few times. This rearrangement joins TRBV6-2 or TRBV6-3 to TRBJ2-5; a possible D gene is TRBD2 (7 bases). Between the trimmed V and J ends, which lost 6 bases and 1 base, there was a span of 15 bases. Germline V gene lookup returns CDR1 MNHEY and CDR2 SVGEGT. The CDR3 totals 15 residues. The CDR3 bases are TGTGCCAGCAGATCGCCCCGGGGGGCCCAAGAGACCCAGTACTTC. Amino acids: CASRSPRGAQETQYF.

The V call is TRBV5-5, the J call TRBJ2-5; tentative D call: TRBD1 (6 bases). The CDR3 has 14 amino acids. Trimming pared 2 bases from V and 2 bases from J, leaving 10 bases between. CDR1 is SGHKS, CDR2 YYEKEE, per germline (reference sequence). The CDR3 sequence is CASSFTGLQETQYF. The CDR3, as DNA: TGTGCCAGCAGCTTTACAGGGTTGCAAGAGACCCAGTACTTC.

The chain uses TRBV5-6 and TRBJ2-5; D is unclear. TRBJ2-1 matches the DNA end more closely, so the J call is doubtful. Germline V gives CDR1 SGHDT, CDR2 YYEEEE. The CDR3 runs to 14 residues. The CDR3: CASSLRGRPLGQFF. The CDR3 DNA reads TGTGCCAGCAGCTTGAGAGGACGTCCTTTGGGGCAGTTCTTC.

J is TRBJ2-7 and V is TRBV11-2; D possibly corresponds to TRBD1 (6 bases). Trimming removed 3 bases at V and 4 bases at J, with 28 bases between. From germline, CDR1 is SGHAT and CDR2 FQNNGV. This CDR3 has 19 residues. DNA for the CDR3: TGTGCCAGCAGCTTTAGTAACCGAATTTCTACGTCGGGACAATACGAGCAGTACTTC. This gives the protein CASSFSNRISTSGQYEQYF. Full variable domain (remainder filled in from reference TRBV11-2 and TRBJ2-7): EAGVAQSPRYKIIEKRQSVAFWCNPISGHATLYWYQQILGQGPKLLIQFQNNGVVDDSQLPKDRFSAERLKGVDSTLKIQPAKLEDSAVYLCASSFSNRISTSGQYEQYFGPGTRLTVT.

The chain combines TRBV7-2 with TRBJ1-2, with 9 bases that match TRBD1. V trimming: 6 bases; J trimming: 7 bases; junction bases outside the gene matches: 6. This CDR3 spans 13 amino acids. Germline V gene data show CDR1 as SGHTA and CDR2 as FQGNSA. CDR3 region: CASSNGQGSGYTF. The CDR3 region has the DNA TGTGCCAGCAGTAACGGACAGGGGAGTGGCTACACCTTC.

The chain carries TRBV7-9 and TRBJ1-4, with TRBD1 matching 9 bases. Germline V gene lookup returns CDR1 SEHNR and CDR2 FQNEAQ (reference sequence). The CDR3 consists of 15 residues. The J segment lost 7 bases and the V segment lost 6 bases, leaving 9 bases of the junction unmatched. CDR3 DNA: TGTGCCAGCAGTCTGGACAGGGGCGGAGTTGAAAAACTGTTTTTT. The encoded protein is CASSLDRGGVEKLFF.

This clonotype was detected a few times. CDR3 bases: TGTGCCAGCAGTTTACTAGCGGGGGCAAACTCTGGGGCCAACGTCCTGACTTTC. Protein product: CASSLLAGANSGANVLTF. This chain joins TRBV6-2 or TRBV6-3 and TRBJ2-6; 11 bases match TRBD2. Germline assignment: CDR1 MNHEY and CDR2 SVGEGT. CDR3 length equals 18 residues. The junction had 5 bases not matched to a gene; V was cut back by 4 bases and J by 0 bases.

This clonotype was seen many times. This sequence joins TRBV10-3 and TRBJ2-7; TRBD2 is a possible D gene (5 bases). Trimming removed 5 bases at V and 3 bases at J, with 17 bases between. Germline V CDR1 and CDR2: ENHRY, SYGVKD. This CDR3 comprises 15 residues. The CDR3 DNA follows: TGTGCCATCAGTAGTCAGGACTCCCTCCTCTACGAGCAGTACTTC. This translates into CAISSQDSLLYEQYF.

The rearrangement uses TRBV7-2 and TRBJ2-7, with TRBD2 matching over 15 bases. The CDR3 is 17 residues long. The trim removed 1 base at V and 6 bases at J, leaving 7 bases unmatched. Germline CDR1 and CDR2: SGHTA and FQGNSA. Here the CDR3 DNA reads TGTGCCAGCAGCTTAGGGACTAGCGGGGGGGCGGTCGGCGAGCAGTACTTC. Its protein is CASSLGTSGGAVGEQYF.

This clonotype was counted only a few times. J is TRBJ2-5 and V is TRBV29-1; D tentatively reads TRBD1 or TRBD2 (6 bases each). This CDR3 has 13 residues. CDR1 is SQVTM and CDR2 is ANQGSEA in the germline V gene. The V gene lost 1 base and the J gene lost 9 bases, with 15 bases spanning the gap. The CDR3 DNA reads as TGCAGCGTTGAAGTCACAGGGTGGGAGGCCCAGTACTTC. Its translation: CSVEVTGWEAQYF.

V is TRBV29-1 and J is TRBJ1-1; D is unresolved. The CDR3 has 13 residues. The germline gives CDR1 SQVTM, CDR2 ANQGSEA. V lost 5 bases and J 0 bases, leaving 10 bases between the germline ends. The CDR3 loop reads CSVLKDLNTEAFF. The CDR3, as DNA: TGCAGCGTTCTTAAGGACCTGAACACTGAAGCTTTCTTT.

This chain uses TRBV5-1 with TRBJ2-7, with TRBD2 matching over 8 bases. The CDR3 length is 15 residues. Germline values: CDR1 SGHRS, CDR2 YFSETQ. Trimming cost V 0 bases and J 4 bases; bases outside gene matches: 6. CDR3 sequence: CASSLGAGEVYEQYF. Written as DNA, the CDR3 is TGCGCCAGCAGCTTGGGAGCGGGAGAGGTTTACGAGCAGTACTTC.

The rearrangement joins TRBV28 to TRBJ2-1; TRBD2 matches at 8 bases. Germline assignment: CDR1 MDHEN and CDR2 SYDVKM. This CDR3 is 16 amino acids long. Unmatched junction bases numbered 14, after V lost 3 bases and J lost 10 bases. CDR3 amino acids: CASSFFPGLGLGEQFF. The CDR3 coding sequence is TGTGCCAGCAGTTTTTTCCCGGGACTAGGGCTAGGAGAGCAGTTCTTC.

This clonotype was counted a few times. The V and J genes are TRBV20-1 and TRBJ2-7, with D perhaps being TRBD1 or TRBD2 (5 bases each). V was clipped by 1 base and J by 3 bases, with 16 bases between them. The germline V gene has CDR1 DFQATT and CDR2 SNEGSKA (reference sequence). The CDR3 spans 15 residues. As DNA, the CDR3 is TGCAGTGCTAGAGTAGTAGGGGACCAATACTACGAGCAGTACTTC. Translation: CSARVVGDQYYEQYF.

For the CDR3, the DNA is TGCAGTGCTAGGACGGATTTGAACACTGAAGCTTTCTTT. It translates to CSARTDLNTEAFF. The V call is TRBV20-1, the J call TRBJ1-1; no reliable D call. Germline loops: CDR1 DFQATT, CDR2 SNEGSKA (reference sequence). V shed 3 bases and J shed 0 bases, with 8 bases lying between them. CDR3 length: 13 amino acids.

The chain links TRBV9 to TRBJ2-1, with a weak D call TRBD1 (6 bases). Trimming took off 0 bases at V and 9 bases at J, with 7 bases between the two ends. In germline, CDR1 is SGDLS, CDR2 YYNGEE. The CDR3 covers 12 residues. The CDR3 nucleotides are TGTGCCAGCAGCGTAGGAGGGGGTGAGCAGTTCTTC. Its protein product is CASSVGGGEQFF.